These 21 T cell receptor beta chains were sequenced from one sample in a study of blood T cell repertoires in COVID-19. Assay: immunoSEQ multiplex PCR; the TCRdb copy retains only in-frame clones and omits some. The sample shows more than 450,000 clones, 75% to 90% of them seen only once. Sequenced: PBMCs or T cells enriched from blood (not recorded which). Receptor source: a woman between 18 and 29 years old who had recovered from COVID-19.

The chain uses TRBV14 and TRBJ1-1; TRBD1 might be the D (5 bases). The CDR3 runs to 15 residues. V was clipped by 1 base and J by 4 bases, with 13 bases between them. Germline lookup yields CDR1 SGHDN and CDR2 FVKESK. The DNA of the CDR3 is TGTGCCAGCAGCCAAGGCCGCGGGGGTTCCACTGAAGCTTTCTTT. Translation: CASSQGRGGSTEAFF.

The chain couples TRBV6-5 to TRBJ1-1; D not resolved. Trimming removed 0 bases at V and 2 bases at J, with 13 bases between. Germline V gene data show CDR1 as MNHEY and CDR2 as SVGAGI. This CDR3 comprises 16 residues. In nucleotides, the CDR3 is TGTGCCAGCAGTTACTCCCCGTCTCCTCTTAACACTGAAGCTTTCTTT. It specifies CASSYSPSPLNTEAFF.

Written as DNA, the CDR3 is TGTGCCAGCAGCCAATCCCTTTCCGACCAGGGTGGATATGGCTACACCTTC. Its translation: CASSQSLSDQGGYGYTF. The V and J genes are TRBV4-2 and TRBJ1-2, with D tentatively TRBD1 (5 bases). CDR1 and CDR2 from the germline V gene are LGHNA and YNFKEQ. Trimming took off 2 bases at V and 5 bases at J, with 21 bases between the two ends. The CDR3 is 17 residues long.

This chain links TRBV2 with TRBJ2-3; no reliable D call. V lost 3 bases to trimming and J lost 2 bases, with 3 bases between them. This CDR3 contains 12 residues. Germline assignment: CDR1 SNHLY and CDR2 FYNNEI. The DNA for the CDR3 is TGTGCCAGCAGTGATCTCACAGATACGCAGTATTTT. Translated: CASSDLTDTQYF.

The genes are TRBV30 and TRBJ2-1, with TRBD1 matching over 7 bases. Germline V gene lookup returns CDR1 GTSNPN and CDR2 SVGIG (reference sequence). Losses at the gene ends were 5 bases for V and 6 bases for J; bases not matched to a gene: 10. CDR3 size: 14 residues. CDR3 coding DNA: TGTGCCTGGTGTACAGGGGCGACGGTCAATGAGCAGTTCTTC. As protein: CAWCTGATVNEQFF.

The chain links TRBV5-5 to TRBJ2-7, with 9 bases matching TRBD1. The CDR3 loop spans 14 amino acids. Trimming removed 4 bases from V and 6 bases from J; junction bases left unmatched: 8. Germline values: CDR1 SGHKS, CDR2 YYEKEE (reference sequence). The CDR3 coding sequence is TGTGCCAGCAGCCCCGGGACAGGGAATATCGAGCAGTACTTC. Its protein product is CASSPGTGNIEQYF.

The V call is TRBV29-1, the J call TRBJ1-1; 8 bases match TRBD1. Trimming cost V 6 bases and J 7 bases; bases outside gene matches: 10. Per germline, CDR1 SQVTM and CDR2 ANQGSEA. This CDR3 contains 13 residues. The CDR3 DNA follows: TGCAGCGTCCGATTACAGGGGGTTATTGAAGCTTTCTTT. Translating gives CSVRLQGVIEAFF. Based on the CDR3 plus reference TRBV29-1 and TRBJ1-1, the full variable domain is SAVISQKPSRDICQRGTSLTIQCQVDSQVTMMFWYRQQPGQSLTLIATANQGSEATYESGFVIDKFPISRPNLTFSTLTVSNMSPEDSSIYLCSVRLQGVIEAFFGQGTRLTVV.

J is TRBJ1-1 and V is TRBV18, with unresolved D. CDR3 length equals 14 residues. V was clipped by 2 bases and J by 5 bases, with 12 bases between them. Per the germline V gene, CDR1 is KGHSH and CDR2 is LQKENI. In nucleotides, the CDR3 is TGTGCCAGCTCACCAAGCGGGGAGATTACTGAAGCTTTCTTT. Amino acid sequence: CASSPSGEITEAFF.

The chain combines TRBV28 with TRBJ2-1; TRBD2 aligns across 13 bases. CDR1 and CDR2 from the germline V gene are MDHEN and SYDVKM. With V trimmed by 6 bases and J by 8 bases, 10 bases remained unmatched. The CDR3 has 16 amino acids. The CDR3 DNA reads TGTGCCAGCAGCTTTTTAACTAGCGGGGGGGCAGATGAGCAGTTCTTC. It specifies CASSFLTSGGADEQFF.

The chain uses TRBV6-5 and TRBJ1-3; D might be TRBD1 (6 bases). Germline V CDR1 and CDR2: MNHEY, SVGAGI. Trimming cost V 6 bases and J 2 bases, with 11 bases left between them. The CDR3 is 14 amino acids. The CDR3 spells CASSKQGTGNTIYF. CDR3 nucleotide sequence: TGTGCCAGCAGCAAACAGGGTACTGGAAACACCATATATTTT.

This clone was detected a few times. CDR3 nucleotides: TGTGCCAGTACCTCCGACAGGGTTGGGTTGGGAGAAGCTTTCTTT. Its protein is CASTSDRVGLGEAFF. The gene calls are TRBV19 and TRBJ1-1, with 7 bases identical to TRBD1. Germline V gene sequence: CDR1 LNHDA, CDR2 SQIVND (reference sequence). The CDR3 is 15 residues long. V was clipped by 7 bases and J by 8 bases; unmatched bases: 16. The full variable domain, its missing parts supplied by reference TRBV19 and TRBJ1-1, is DGGITQSPKYLFRKEGQNVTLSCEQNLNHDAMYWYRQDPGQGLRLIYYSQIVNDFQKGDIAEGYSVSREKKESFPLTVTSAQKNPTAFYLCASTSDRVGLGEAFFGQGTRLTVV.

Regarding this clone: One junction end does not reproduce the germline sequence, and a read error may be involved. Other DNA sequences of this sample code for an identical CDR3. The CDR3 protein is CASSELSGGNNEQFF. CDR3 in DNA: TGTGCCAGCAGTGAGTTGAGCGGGGGAAACAATGAACAGTTCTTC. V gene TRBV6-4 combines with J gene TRBJ2-1, with 8 bases matching TRBD2. Germline V gene lookup returns CDR1 MRHNA and CDR2 SNTAGT. The CDR3 covers 15 residues.

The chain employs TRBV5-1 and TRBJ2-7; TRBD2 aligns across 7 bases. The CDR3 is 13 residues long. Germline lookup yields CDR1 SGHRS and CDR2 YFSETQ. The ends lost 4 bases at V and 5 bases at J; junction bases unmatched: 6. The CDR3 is CASSPGTTDEQYF. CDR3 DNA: TGCGCCAGCAGCCCTGGGACTACTGACGAGCAGTACTTC.

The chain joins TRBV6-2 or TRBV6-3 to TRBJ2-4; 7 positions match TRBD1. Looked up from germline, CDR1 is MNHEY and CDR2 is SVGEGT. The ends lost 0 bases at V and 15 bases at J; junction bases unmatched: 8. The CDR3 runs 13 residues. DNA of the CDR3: TGTGCCAGCAGTTACTCGAGACAGGGCTTCTGGTACTTC. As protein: CASSYSRQGFWYF.

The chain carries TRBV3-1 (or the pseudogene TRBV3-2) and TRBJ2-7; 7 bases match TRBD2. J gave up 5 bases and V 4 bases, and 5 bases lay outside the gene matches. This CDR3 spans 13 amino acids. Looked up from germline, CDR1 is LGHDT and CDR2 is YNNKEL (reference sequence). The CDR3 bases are TGTGCCAGCAGCCGGGGAGGGGCTAACGAGCAGTACTTC. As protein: CASSRGGANEQYF.

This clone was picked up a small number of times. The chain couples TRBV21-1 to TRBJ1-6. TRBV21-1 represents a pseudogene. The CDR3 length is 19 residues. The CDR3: CASSSFTIGRRLNNSPLHF. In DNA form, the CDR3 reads TGTGCCAGCAGCAGTTTTACTATAGGGAGGCGCCTTAATAATTCACCCCTCCACTTT.

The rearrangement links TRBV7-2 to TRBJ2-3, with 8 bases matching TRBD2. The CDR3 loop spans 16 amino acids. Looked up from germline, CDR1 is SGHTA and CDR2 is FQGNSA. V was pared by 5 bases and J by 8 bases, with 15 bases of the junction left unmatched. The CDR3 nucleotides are TGTGCCAGCAGCCTCACCCCCCAGCGGGGGTGGGGTACGCAGTATTTT. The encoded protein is CASSLTPQRGWGTQYF.

The CDR3, as DNA: TGTGCCAGTGAGGACAGGGGGCCTGGAAACACCATATATTTT. Protein: CASEDRGPGNTIYF. This sequence joins TRBV2 and TRBJ1-3, with 11 bases aligning to TRBD1. This CDR3 has 14 amino acids. The J segment lost 2 bases and the V segment lost 9 bases, leaving 3 bases of the junction unmatched. CDR1 is SNHLY and CDR2 is FYNNEI in the germline V gene.

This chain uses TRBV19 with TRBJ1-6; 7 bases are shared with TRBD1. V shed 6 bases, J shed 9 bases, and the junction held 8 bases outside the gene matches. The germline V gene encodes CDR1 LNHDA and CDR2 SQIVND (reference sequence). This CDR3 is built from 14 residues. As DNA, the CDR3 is TGTGCCAGTAGCCCACAGGGGTCGGGTTCACCCCTCCACTTT. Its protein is CASSPQGSGSPLHF.

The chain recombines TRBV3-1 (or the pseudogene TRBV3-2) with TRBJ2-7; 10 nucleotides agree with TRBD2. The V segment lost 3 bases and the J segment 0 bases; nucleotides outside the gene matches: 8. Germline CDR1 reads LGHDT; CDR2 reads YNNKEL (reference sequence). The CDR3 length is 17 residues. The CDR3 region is CASSHPLSGGFSYEQYF. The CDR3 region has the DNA TGTGCCAGCAGCCACCCTCTTAGCGGGGGGTTCTCCTACGAGCAGTACTTC.

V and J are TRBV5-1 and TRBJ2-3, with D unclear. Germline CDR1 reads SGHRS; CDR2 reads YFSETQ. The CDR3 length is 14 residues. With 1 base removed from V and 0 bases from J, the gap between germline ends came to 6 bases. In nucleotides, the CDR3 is TGCGCCAGCAGCTTGCTACCTAGCACAGATACGCAGTATTTT. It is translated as CASSLLPSTDTQYF.